The clone carrying this T cell receptor (beta chain) has a handful of counts. Its antigen is not identified. The record originates from a study of cytomegalovirus exposure and HLA in healthy donors. Background on the study: A data release that came early held approximately 85 million unique TCRs from HLA-typed donors.

Primers included in the PCR were 60 Vbeta and 13 Jbeta primers. Sequencing used immunoSEQ multiplex PCR; TCRdb keeps in-frame clones, though not all of them. The table lists 180,000 or so clones, around 80% of them singletons. The study, taken as a whole, reports: Cytomegalovirus association was assigned to about 150 TCR beta chains. A link between a missense DCLRE1C variant and TCR beta V- and J-gene trimming emerged from a later analysis. In a later analysis, 16,951 TCR beta sequences were associated with HLA alleles at 0.05 false discovery rate.

The V gene's germline CDR1 is MNHNY and CDR2 SVGAGI (reference sequence). V lost 6 bases, J lost 7 bases, and 7 bases stayed unmatched. This CDR3 has 15 residues. The material sequenced was PBMCs. The chain links TRBV6-6 to TRBJ2-2; 11 bases agree with TRBD2. The receptor was derived from a woman in her forties or fifties in good health and CMV-seronegative. The CDR3 nucleotides are TGTGCCAGCAGCATAGCGGGAGGGTTTGACGGGGAGCTGTTTTTT. Its protein product is CASSIAGGFDGELFF.